This TCR beta chain was captured in a study of blood T cell repertoires in COVID-19. The overall study: Donors in the United States, Italy and Spain gave samples during acute or convalescent COVID-19. T cells, B-cell-depleted T cells, or PBMCs provided the cDNA or gDNA that served as material.

The CDR3 runs 13 residues. CDR1 is KGHSH and CDR2 is LQKENI in the germline V gene. The V end was cut by 5 bases, the J end by 1 base, with 8 bases between. Authors' methods: Amplified reference gene primers provided the basis for estimating nucleated cell counts. Clones were read by immunoSEQ multiplex PCR, and TCRdb kept only the in-frame ones, dropping some. That table supplies the V and J calls and clone size; D and trimming were determined from the DNA. The sample shows 150,000 to 200,000 clones, approximately 83% of them seen only once. This sequence originates from a man aged 60 to 69 with acute or convalescent COVID-19. This chain uses TRBV18 with TRBJ1-1; a weak D match, TRBD1 (6 bases). Specimen: peripheral blood. The CDR3 DNA is TGTGCCAGCTCAGCGGACAGGAACACTGAAGCTTTCTTT. The encoded protein is CASSADRNTEAFF.